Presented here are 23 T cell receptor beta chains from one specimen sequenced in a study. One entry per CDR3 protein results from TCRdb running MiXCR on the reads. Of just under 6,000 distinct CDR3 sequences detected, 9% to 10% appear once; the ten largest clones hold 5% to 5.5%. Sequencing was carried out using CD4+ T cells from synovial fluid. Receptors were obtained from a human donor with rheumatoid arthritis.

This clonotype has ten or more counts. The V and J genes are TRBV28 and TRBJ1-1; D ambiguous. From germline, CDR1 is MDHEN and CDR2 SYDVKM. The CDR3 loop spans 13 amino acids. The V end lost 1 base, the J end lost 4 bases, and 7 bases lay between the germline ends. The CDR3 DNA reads TGTGCCAGCAGTTTATCGGCGGGCACTGAAGCTTTCTTT. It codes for CASSLSAGTEAFF.

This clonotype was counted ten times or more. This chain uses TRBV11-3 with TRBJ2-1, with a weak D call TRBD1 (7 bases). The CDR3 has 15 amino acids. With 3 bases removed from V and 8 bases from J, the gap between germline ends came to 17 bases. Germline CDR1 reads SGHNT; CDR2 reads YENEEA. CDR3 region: CASSFSGTQGDEQFF. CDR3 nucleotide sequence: TGTGCCAGCAGCTTTAGCGGAACCCAGGGGGATGAGCAGTTCTTC.

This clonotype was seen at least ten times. The CDR3 region has the DNA TGTGCCAGCAGCCATAGTACGCGTACTTGGGCTTTCTTT. It encodes CASSHSTRTWAFF. V usage is TRBV7-9 and J usage is TRBJ1-1; D not certain. CDR1 is SEHNR, CDR2 FQNEAQ, per germline (reference sequence). This CDR3 spans 13 amino acids. The V end was cut by 5 bases, the J end by 11 bases, with 18 bases between.

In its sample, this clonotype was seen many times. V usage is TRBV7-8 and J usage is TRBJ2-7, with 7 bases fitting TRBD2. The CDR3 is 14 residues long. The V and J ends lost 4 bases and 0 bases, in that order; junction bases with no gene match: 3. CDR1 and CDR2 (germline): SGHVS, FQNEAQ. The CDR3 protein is CASSSRGSSYEQYF. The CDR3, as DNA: TGTGCCAGCAGCTCGCGCGGGAGCTCCTACGAGCAGTACTTC.

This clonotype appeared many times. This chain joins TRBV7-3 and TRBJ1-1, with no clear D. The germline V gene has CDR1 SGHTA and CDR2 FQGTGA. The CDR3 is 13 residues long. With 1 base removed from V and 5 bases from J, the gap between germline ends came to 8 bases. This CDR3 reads CASSLNGETEAFF. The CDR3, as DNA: TGTGCCAGCAGCTTAAATGGGGAAACTGAAGCTTTCTTT. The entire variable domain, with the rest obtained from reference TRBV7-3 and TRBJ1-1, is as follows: GAGVSQTPSNKVTEKGKYVELRCDPISGHTALYWYRQSLGQGPEFLIYFQGTGAADDSGLPNDRFFAVRPEGSVSTLKIQRTERGDSAVYLCASSLNGETEAFFGQGTRLTVV.

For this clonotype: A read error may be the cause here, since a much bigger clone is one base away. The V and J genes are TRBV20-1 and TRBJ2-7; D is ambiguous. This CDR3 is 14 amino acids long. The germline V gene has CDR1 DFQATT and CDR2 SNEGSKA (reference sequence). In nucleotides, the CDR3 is TGCAGTGATAGAGATCTCGAACGGTTCTACGAGCAGTACTTC. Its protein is CSDRDLERFYEQYF.

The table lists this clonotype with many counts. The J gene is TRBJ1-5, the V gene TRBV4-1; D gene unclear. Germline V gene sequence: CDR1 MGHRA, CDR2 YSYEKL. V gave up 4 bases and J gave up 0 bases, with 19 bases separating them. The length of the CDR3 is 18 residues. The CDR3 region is CASSPKPLTTDSNQPQHF. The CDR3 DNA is TGCGCCAGCAGCCCAAAACCCCTGACTACGGATAGCAATCAGCCCCAGCATTTT.

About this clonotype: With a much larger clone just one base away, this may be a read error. The DNA for the CDR3 is TGTGCCAGCAGCCGCCTTATGGGGACGTCCCCCTCTGGAAACACCATATATTTT. Its translation is CASSRLMGTSPSGNTIYF. The chain is built from TRBV21-1 and TRBJ1-3; the table's D call, TRBD1, has no DNA check behind it. TRBV21-1 is a documented pseudogene. The CDR3 extends over 18 amino acids.

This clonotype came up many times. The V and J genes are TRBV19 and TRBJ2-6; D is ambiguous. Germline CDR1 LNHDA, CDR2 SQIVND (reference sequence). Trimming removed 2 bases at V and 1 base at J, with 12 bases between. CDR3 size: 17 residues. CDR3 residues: CASSISSDGSGANVLTF. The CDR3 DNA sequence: TGTGCCAGTAGTATATCCTCCGACGGGTCTGGGGCCAACGTCCTGACTTTC.

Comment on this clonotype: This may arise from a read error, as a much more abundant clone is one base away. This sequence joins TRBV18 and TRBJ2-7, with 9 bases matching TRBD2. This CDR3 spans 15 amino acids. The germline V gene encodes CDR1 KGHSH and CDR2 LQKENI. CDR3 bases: TGTGCCAGCTCACCCGGAACTAGCGGGTCCTACGGGCAGTACTTC. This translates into CASSPGTSGSYGQYF.

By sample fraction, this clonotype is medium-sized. The CDR3 bases are TGTGCCAGCAGCGCAGTGATTGAGCAGTTCTTC. Its translation: CASSAVIEQFF. The chain employs TRBV11-2 and TRBJ2-1; D is ambiguous. Germline CDR1 reads SGHAT; CDR2 reads FQNNGV. Between the trimmed V and J ends, which lost 5 bases and 9 bases, there was a span of 8 bases. The CDR3 has 11 amino acids.

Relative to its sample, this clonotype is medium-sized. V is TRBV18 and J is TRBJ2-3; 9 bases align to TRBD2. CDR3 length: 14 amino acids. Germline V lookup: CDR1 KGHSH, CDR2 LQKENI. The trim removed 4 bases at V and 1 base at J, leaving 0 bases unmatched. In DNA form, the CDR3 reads TGTGCCAGCTCACGGACTAGCGGCACAGATACGCAGTATTTT. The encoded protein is CASSRTSGTDTQYF.

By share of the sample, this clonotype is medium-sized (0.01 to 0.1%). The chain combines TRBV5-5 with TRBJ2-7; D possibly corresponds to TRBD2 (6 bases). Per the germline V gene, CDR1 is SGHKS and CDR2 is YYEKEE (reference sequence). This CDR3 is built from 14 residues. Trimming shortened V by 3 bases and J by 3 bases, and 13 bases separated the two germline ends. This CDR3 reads CASSSRDWGYEQYF. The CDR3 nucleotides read TGTGCCAGCAGCTCCCGGGACTGGGGCTACGAGCAGTACTTC.

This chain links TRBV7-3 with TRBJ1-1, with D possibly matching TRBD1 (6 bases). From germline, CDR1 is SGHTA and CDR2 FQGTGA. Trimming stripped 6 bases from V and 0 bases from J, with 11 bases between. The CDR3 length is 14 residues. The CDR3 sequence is CASSITGMNTEAFF. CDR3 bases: TGTGCCAGCAGTATTACAGGGATGAACACTGAAGCTTTCTTT.

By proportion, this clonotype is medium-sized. Here the CDR3 reads CATSDIPQGMGSYNEQFF. Here the CDR3 DNA reads TGTGCCACCAGTGATATTCCACAGGGGATGGGCTCCTACAATGAGCAGTTCTTC. The rearrangement joins TRBV24-1 to TRBJ2-1; 7 nucleotides line up with TRBD1. Germline CDR1 reads KGHDR; CDR2 reads SFDVKD. The CDR3 contains 18 residues. J was trimmed by 0 bases and V by 3 bases; bases with no gene match: 10.

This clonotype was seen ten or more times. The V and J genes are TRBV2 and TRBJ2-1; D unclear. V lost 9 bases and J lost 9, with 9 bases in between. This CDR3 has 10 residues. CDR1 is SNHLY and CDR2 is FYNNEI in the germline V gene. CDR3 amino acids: CASGLAEQFF. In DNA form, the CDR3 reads TGTGCCAGTGGCCTGGCTGAGCAGTTCTTC.

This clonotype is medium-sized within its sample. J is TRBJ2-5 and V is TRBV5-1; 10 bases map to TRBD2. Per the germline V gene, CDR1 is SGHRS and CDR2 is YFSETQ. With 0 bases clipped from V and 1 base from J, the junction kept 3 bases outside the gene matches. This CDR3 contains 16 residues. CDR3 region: CASSLGGLAVQETQYF. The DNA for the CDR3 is TGCGCCAGCAGCTTGGGTGGACTAGCGGTCCAAGAGACCCAGTACTTC.

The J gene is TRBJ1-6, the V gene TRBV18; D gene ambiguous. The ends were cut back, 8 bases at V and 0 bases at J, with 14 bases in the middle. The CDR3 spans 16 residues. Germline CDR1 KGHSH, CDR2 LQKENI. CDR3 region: CASPRSQSSYNSPLHF. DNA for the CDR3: TGTGCCAGCCCCCGAAGCCAGAGCTCCTATAATTCACCCCTCCACTTT.

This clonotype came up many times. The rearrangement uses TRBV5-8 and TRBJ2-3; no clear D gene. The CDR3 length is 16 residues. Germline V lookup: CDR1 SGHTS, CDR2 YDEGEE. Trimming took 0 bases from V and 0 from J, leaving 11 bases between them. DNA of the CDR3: TGTGCCAGCAGCTTGGGACGTTCGACTAGCACAGATACGCAGTATTTT. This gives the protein CASSLGRSTSTDTQYF.

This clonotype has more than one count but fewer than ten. This CDR3 is CASNSISGNTIYF. CDR3 bases: TGTGCCAGTAACAGTATCTCTGGAAACACCATATATTTT. This chain joins TRBV19 and TRBJ1-3; D unresolved. Trimming removed 7 bases at V and 0 bases at J, with 7 bases between. Germline V gene data show CDR1 as LNHDA and CDR2 as SQIVND (reference sequence). The CDR3 consists of 13 residues.

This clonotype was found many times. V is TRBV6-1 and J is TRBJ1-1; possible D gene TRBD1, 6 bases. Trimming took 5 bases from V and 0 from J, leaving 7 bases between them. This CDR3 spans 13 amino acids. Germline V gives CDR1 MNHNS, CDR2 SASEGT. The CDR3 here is CASSRGMNTEAFF. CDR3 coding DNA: TGTGCCAGCAGTAGGGGGATGAACACTGAAGCTTTCTTT.

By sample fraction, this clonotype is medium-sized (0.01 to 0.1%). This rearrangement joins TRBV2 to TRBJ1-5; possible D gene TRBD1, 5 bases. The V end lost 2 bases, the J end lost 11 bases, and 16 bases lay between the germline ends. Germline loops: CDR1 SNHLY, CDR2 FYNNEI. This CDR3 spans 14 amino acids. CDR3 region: CASSELGPTVTQHF. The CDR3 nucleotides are TGTGCCAGCAGTGAATTGGGGCCGACCGTGACCCAGCATTTT.

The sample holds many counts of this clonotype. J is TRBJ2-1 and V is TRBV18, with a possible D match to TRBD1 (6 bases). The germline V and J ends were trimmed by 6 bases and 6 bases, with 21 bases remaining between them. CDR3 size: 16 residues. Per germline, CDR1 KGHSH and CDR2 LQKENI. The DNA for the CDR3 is TGTGCCAGCTCCGCCAACTTACAGGGTGTGGGCAATGAGCAGTTCTTC. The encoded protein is CASSANLQGVGNEQFF. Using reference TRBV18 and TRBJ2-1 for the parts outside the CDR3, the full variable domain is NAGVMQNPRHLVRRRGQEARLRCSPMKGHSHVYWYRQLPEEGLKFMVYLQKENIIDESGMPKERFSAEFPKEGPSILRIQQVVRGDSAAYFCASSANLQGVGNEQFFGPGTRLTVL.